Presented here are 2 T cell receptor beta chains from one specimen sequenced in a study of T cells in Graves' hyperthyroidism and ophthalmopathy. Regions amplified from RNA transcripts were the TCR beta CDR3 regions. Using the HTBI primer set, a first-round RT-PCR was run on the TCR CDR3. MiXCR, run by TCRdb on the multiplex PCR reads, gives a single entry per CDR3 protein. The table records almost 600,000 distinct CDR3 sequences, approximately 14% of them present only once. Sequencing was carried out using blood. These receptors came from a woman aged 25 to 39 with Graves' hyperthyroidism that later progressed to Graves' ophthalmopathy.

This clonotype has ten or more counts. The V gene is TRBV19, the J gene TRBJ1-1; D gene ambiguous. Germline-derived CDR1 and CDR2 are LNHDA and SQIVND (reference sequence). The V and J ends lost 4 bases and 2 bases respectively, with 8 bases between them. The CDR3 sequence is 13 residues long. DNA for the CDR3: TGTGCCAGTAGTAGCCAGTCAAACACTGAAGCTTTCTTT. It translates to CASSSQSNTEAFF.

This chain links TRBV28 with TRBJ1-5, with 8 bases fitting TRBD1. The trim removed 3 bases at V and 0 bases at J, leaving 13 bases unmatched. The V gene's germline CDR1 is MDHEN and CDR2 SYDVKM. The CDR3 sequence is 19 residues long. The CDR3 reads CASSFLRQGLENSNQPQHF. The DNA for the CDR3 is TGTGCCAGCAGTTTTCTCCGACAGGGGCTCGAAAATAGCAATCAGCCCCAGCATTTT.